The rows below give T cell receptor beta chains drawn from one sample of a study of shared clonotypes between healthy human individuals. The assay was immunoSEQ multiplex PCR, and TCRdb's table has in-frame clones only and misses some. The data hold 2,500,000 or so clones, with around 94% observed a single time. Sequenced input: naive CD4+ T cells sorted from blood. The receptors were sampled from a man younger than 35 in good health. Both conserved end residues are trimmed from each CDR3. Fields, in order: V gene, J gene, CDR3 protein.

>TRBV18|TRBJ2-7
ASSPAGGPGEQY
>TRBV6-6|TRBJ2-2
ASSYSRALETGELF
>TRBV18|TRBJ2-2
ASSIGQGDTGELF
>TRBV5-1|TRBJ2-1
ASSLVPAGGYNEQF
>TRBV5-1|TRBJ2-5
ASSPQGGQETQY
>TRBV18|TRBJ2-2
ASSPGTGEAHTGELF
>TRBV4-1|TRBJ2-5
ASSQQPGANQETQY
>TRBV19|TRBJ2-7
ASSRETSAREQY
>TRBV19|TRBJ1-1
ASTPEQGRDTEAF
>TRBV7-9|TRBJ2-2
ASSRGLAVNTGELF
>TRBV10-1|TRBJ1-3
ASIAEVGIRNTIY
>TRBV25-1|TRBJ1-1
ASSQDRGKNTEAF
>TRBV6-5|TRBJ1-1
ASSYSGQPGGEAF
>TRBV5-1|TRBJ1-2
ASSGGLLLTYGYT
>TRBV2|TRBJ2-3
ASRRSTRTSSTDTQY
>TRBV15|TRBJ2-1
ATSRRLAGSDNEQF
>TRBV2|TRBJ2-2
ASSEHGNTGELF
>TRBV9|TRBJ2-4
ASSPDRGLNIQY